This paragraph covers one TCR beta chain sequence. Measured with immunoSEQ multiplex PCR; TCRdb has only the in-frame clones, and not every one. The data hold about 180,000 clones, with more than 75% observed a single time. The CDR3 length is 13 residues. Germline CDR1 is SNHLY and CDR2 is FYNNEI. V gave up 6 bases and J gave up 0 bases, with 7 bases separating them. This specimen belongs to a study of blood T cell repertoires in COVID-19. Cohort 3 donors counted as recovered after two negative PCRs, clearance, or resolved symptoms. The receptor's source is a woman aged 45-65 years who had recovered from COVID-19. Sequencing used PBMCs or T cells enriched from blood (not recorded which). This rearrangement joins TRBV2 to TRBJ2-3; perhaps TRBD1 as D (5 bases). CDR3 in amino acids: CASRRQSTDTQYF. The CDR3 nucleotides read TGTGCCAGCAGAAGACAGAGCACAGATACGCAGTATTTT.